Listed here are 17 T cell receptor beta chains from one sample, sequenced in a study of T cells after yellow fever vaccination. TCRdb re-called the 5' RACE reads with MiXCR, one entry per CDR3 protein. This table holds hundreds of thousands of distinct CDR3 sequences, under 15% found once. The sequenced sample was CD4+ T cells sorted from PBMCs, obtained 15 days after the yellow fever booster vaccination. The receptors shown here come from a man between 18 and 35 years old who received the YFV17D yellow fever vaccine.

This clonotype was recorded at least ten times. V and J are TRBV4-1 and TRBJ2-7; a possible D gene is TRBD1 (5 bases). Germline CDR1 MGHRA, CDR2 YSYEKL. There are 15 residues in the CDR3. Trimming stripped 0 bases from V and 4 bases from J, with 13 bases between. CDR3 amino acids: CASSQERGGLYEQYF. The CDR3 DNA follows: TGCGCCAGCAGCCAAGAAAGGGGCGGATTATACGAGCAGTACTTC.

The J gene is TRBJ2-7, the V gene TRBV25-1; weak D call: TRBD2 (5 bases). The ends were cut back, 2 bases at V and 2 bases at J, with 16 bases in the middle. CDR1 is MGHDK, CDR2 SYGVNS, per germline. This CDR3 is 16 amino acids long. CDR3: CASSEKRRNKPYEQYV. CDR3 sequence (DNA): TGTGCCAGCAGTGAAAAGCGGAGGAATAAGCCCTACGAGCAGTACGTC.

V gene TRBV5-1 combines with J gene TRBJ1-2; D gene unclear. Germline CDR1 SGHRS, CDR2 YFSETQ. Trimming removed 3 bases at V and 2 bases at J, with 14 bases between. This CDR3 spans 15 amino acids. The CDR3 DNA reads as TGCGCCAGCAGCTCCATTACGGGATCGAACTATGGCTACACCTTC. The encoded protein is CASSSITGSNYGYTF. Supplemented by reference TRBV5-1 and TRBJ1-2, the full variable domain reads KAGVTQTPRYLIKTRGQQVTLSCSPISGHRSVSWYQQTPGQGLQFLFEYFSETQRNKGNFPGRFSGRQFSNSRSEMNVSTLELGDSALYLCASSSITGSNYGYTFGSGTRLTVV.

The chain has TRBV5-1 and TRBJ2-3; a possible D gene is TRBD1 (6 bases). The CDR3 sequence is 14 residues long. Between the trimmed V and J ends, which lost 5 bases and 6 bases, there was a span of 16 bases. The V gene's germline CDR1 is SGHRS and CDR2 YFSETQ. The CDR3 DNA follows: TGCGCCAGCAGTACCTTACCAGGGGAGGATACGCAGTATTTT. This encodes CASSTLPGEDTQYF.

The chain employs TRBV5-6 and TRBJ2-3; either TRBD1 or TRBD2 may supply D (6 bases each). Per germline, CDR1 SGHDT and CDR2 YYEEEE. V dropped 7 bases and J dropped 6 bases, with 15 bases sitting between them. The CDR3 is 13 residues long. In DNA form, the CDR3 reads TGTGCCAGCGGATTCTCGGGGGCGGATACGCAGTATTTT. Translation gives CASGFSGADTQYF.

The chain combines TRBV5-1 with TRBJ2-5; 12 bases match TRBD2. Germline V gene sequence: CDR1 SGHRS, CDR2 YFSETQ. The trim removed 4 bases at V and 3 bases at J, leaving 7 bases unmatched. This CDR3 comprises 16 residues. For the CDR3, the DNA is TGCGCCAGCAGCGAGCGGACTAGCGGGGCGGAAGAGACCCAGTACTTC. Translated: CASSERTSGAEETQYF.

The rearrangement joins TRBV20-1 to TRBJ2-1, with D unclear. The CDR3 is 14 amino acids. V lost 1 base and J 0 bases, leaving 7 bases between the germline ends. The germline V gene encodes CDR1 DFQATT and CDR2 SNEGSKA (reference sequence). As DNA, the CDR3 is TGCAGTGCTAGAGTACCGGTCTCCTACAATGAGCAGTTCTTC. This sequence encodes CSARVPVSYNEQFF.

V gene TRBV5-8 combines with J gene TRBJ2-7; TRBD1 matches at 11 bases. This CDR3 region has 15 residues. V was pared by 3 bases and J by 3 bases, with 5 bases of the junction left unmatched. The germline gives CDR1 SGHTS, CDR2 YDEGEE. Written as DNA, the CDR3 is TGTGCCAGCAGCTCCCGGGACAGGGGGGTCTACGAGCAGTACGTC. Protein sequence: CASSSRDRGVYEQYV.

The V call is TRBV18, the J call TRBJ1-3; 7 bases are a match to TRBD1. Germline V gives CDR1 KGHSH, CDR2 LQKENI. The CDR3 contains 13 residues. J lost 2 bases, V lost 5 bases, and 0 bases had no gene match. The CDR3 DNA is TGTGCCAGCTCAGACAGGGCTGGAAACACCATATATTTT. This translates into CASSDRAGNTIYF.

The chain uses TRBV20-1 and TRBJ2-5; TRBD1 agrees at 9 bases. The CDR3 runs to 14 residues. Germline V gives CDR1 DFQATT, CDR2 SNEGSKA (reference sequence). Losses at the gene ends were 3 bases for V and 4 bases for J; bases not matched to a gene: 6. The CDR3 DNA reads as TGCAGTGCTAGGGGGGGACAGGGAGGAGAGACCCAGTACTTC. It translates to CSARGGQGGETQYF.

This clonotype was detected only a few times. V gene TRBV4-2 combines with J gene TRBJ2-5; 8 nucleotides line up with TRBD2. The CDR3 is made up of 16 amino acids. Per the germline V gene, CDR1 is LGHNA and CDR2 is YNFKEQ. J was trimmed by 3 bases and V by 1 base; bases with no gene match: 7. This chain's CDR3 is CASSQVSVAGKETQYF. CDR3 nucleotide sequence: TGTGCCAGCAGCCAAGTGAGTGTAGCGGGAAAAGAGACCCAGTACTTC.

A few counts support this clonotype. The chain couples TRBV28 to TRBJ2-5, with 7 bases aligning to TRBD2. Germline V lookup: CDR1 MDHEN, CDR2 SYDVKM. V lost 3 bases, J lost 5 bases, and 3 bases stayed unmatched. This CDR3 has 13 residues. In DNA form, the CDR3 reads TGTGCCAGCAGTTTGGACGGGAGGGAGACCCAGTACTTC. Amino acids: CASSLDGRETQYF.

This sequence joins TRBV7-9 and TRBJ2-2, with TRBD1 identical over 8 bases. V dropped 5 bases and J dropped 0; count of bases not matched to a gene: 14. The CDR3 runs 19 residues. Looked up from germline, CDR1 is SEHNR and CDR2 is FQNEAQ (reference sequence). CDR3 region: CASSQGQRDRGSNTGELFF. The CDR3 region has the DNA TGTGCCAGCAGCCAAGGCCAGCGAGACAGGGGTTCGAACACCGGGGAGCTGTTTTTT. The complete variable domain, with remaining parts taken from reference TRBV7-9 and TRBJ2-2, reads DTGVSQNPRHKITKRGQNVTFRCDPISEHNRLYWYRQTLGQGPEFLTYFQNEAQLEKSRLLSDRFSAERPKGSFSTLEIQRTEQGDSAMYLCASSQGQRDRGSNTGELFFGEGSRLTVL.

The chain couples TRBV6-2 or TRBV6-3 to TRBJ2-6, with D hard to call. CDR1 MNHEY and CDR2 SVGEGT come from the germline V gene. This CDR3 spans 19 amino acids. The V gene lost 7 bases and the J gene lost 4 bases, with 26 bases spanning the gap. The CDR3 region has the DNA TGTGCCAGCACCCTAACCCCCGGTGTCTCGCTGGGAGGGGCCAACGTCCTGACTTTC. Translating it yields CASTLTPGVSLGGANVLTF.

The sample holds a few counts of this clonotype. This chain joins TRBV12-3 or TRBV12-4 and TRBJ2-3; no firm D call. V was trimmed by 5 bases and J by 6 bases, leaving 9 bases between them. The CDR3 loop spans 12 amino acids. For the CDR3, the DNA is TGTGCCAGCAGTCGTATACGGGATACGCAGTATTTT. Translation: CASSRIRDTQYF.

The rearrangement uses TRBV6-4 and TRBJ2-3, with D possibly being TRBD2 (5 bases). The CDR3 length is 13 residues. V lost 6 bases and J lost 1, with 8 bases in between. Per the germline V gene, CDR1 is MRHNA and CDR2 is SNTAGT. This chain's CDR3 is CASRDSGTDTQYF. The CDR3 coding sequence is TGTGCCAGCAGAGATAGCGGCACAGATACGCAGTATTTT.

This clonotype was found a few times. The DNA for the CDR3 is TGTGCCAGCAGCAAAGCCCGGGGCACCGGGGAGCTGTTTTTT. This gives the protein CASSKARGTGELFF. The chain links TRBV12-3 or TRBV12-4 to TRBJ2-2; D may be TRBD2 (5 bases). The CDR3 consists of 14 residues. Trimming pared 6 bases from V and 4 bases from J, leaving 12 bases between.